This T cell receptor beta chain was identified in a study of cytomegalovirus exposure and HLA in healthy donors. Researchers ran the PCR with 60 Vbeta and 13 Jbeta primers. The method was immunoSEQ multiplex PCR; TCRdb's version includes in-frame clones alone and lacks a portion of them. The data hold 65,000 to 85,000 clones, with 79% observed a single time. A note on this clone: The target antigen is unknown.

Study-level points and caveats: It was reported in a later analysis that an Asian-associated ancestry cluster showed fewer N-insertions than the approximately 670-donor mean. TCR beta chain V- and J-gene trimming was linked, in a later analysis, to a missense variant in DCLRE1C. Most TCR sequences were uncommon, yet certain public TCRs appeared in many donors.

Germline trimming cut 5 bases from V and 5 bases from J; bases unmatched to any gene: 20. The germline V gene has CDR1 SGHAT and CDR2 FQNNGV. CDR3 size: 19 residues. The chain joins TRBV11-2 to TRBJ2-3; 9 bases are shared with TRBD1. The sample was PBMCs. This clonotype was obtained from a woman aged 35 to 49 in good health and CMV-seropositive. The CDR3, as DNA: TGTGCCAGCAGCCAACCCACCACCGGACAGGGGATTTTTGGAGATACGCAGTATTTT. This encodes CASSQPTTGQGIFGDTQYF.